The source of this T cell receptor beta chain is a study of early T cells in non-severe SARS-CoV-2 infection. Study-level information: Sequencing was performed on bulk RNA from unsorted whole blood, leaving chains unpaired.

The germline CDR1 and CDR2 sequences are KGHSH and LQKENI. Trimming took 2 bases from V and 1 from J, leaving 8 bases between them. This CDR3 is built from 14 residues. From the 5' RACE reads, TCRdb called clonotypes with MiXCR, one entry per CDR3 protein. The table shows roughly 75,000 distinct CDR3 sequences, with roughly a sixth occurring only once. This clonotype was picked up a small number of times. The chain couples TRBV18 to TRBJ1-1; D ambiguous. What was sequenced was whole blood. This TCR came from an adult who was a healthcare worker with PCR-confirmed SARS-CoV-2 infection or an uninfected control (not recorded which). CDR3 sequence reads: CASSPNQKNTEAFF. CDR3 nucleotide sequence: TGTGCCAGCTCACCAAATCAGAAGAACACTGAAGCTTTCTTT.